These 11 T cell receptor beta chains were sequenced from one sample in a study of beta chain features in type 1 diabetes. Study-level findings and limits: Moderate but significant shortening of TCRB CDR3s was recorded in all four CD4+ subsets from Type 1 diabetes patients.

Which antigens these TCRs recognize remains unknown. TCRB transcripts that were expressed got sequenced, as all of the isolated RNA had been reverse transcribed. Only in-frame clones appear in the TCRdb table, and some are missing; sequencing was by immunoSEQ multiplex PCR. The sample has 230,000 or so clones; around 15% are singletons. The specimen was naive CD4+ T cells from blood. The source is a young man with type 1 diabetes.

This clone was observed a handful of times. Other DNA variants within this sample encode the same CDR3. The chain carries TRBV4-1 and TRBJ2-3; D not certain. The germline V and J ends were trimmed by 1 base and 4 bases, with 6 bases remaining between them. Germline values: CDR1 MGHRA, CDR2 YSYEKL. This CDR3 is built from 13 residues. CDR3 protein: CASSQGVSDTQYF. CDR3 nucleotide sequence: TGCGCCAGCAGCCAAGGAGTTTCAGATACGCAGTATTTT.

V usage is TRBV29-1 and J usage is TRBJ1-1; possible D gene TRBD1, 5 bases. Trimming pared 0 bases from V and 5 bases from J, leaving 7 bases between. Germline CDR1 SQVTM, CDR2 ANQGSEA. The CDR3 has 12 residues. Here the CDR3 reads CSVEDQGTEAFF. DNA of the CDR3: TGCAGCGTTGAAGATCAGGGAACTGAAGCTTTCTTT.

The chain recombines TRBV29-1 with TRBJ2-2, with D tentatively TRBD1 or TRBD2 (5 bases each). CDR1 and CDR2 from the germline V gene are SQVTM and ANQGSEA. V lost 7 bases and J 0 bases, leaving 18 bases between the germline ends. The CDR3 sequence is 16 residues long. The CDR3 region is CSGQGPIAPNTGELFF. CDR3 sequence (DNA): TGCAGCGGCCAGGGACCGATAGCTCCGAACACCGGGGAGCTGTTTTTT.

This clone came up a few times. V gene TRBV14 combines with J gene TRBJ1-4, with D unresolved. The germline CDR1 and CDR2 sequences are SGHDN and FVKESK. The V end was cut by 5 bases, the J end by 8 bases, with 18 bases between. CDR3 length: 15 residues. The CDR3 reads CASSGLAGGREKLFF. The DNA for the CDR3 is TGTGCCAGCAGCGGCCTAGCGGGAGGTCGGGAAAAACTGTTTTTT.

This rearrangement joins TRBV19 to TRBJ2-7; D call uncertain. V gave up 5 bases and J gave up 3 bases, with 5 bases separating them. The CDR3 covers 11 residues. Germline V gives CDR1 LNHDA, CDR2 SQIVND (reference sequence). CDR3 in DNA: TGTGCCAGTAGTGCAAACTACGAGCAGTACTTC. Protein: CASSANYEQYF.

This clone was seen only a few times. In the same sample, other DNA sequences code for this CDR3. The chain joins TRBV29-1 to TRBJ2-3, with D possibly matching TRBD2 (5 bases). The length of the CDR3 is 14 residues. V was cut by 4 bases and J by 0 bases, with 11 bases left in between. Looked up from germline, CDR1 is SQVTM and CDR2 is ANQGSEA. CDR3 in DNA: TGCAGCGTTGTTGAGGGTTCTAGCACAGATACGCAGTATTTT. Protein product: CSVVEGSSTDTQYF.

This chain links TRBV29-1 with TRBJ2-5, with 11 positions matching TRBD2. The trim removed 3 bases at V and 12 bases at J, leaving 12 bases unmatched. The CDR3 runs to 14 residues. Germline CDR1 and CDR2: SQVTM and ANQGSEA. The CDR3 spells CSVEDLLGLADKYF. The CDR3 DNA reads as TGCAGCGTTGAGGACCTTTTGGGACTAGCGGACAAGTACTTC.

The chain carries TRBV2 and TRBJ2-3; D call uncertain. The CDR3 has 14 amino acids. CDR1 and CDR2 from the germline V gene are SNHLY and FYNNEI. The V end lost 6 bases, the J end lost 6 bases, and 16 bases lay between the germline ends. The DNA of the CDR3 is TGTGCCAGCAGACCAAATGGAGTACAGGATACGCAGTATTTT. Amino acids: CASRPNGVQDTQYF.

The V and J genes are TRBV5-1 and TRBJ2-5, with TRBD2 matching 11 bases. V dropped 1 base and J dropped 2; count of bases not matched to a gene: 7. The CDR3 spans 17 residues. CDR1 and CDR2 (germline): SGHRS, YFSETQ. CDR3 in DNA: TGCGCCAGCAGCTTGAGACTAGCGGGAACGCTACAAGAGACCCAGTACTTC. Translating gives CASSLRLAGTLQETQYF.

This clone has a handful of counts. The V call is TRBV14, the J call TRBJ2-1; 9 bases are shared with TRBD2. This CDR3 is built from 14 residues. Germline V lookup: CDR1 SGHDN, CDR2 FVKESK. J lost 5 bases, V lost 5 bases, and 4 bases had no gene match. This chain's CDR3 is CASSASGIHNEQFF. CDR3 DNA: TGTGCCAGCAGCGCTAGCGGGATACACAATGAGCAGTTCTTC. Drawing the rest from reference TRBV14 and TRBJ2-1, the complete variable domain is EAGVTQFPSHSVIEKGQTVTLRCDPISGHDNLYWYRRVMGKEIKFLLHFVKESKQDESGMPNNRFLAERTGGTYSTLKVQPAELEDSGVYFCASSASGIHNEQFFGPGTRLTVL.

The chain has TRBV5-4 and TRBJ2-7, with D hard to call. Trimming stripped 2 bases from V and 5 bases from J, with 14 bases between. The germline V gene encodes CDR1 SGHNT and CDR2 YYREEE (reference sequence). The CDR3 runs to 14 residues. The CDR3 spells CASSFRVGDHEQYF. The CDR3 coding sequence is TGTGCCAGCAGCTTCCGAGTAGGTGACCACGAGCAGTACTTC.